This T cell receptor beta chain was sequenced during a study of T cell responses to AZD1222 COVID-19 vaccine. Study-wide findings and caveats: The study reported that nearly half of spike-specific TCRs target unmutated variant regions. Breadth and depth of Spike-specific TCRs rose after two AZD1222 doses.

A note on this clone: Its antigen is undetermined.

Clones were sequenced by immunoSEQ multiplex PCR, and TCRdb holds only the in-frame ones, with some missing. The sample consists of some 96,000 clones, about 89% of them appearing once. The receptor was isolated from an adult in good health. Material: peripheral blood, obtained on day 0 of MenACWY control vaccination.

DNA of the CDR3: TGTGCCAGCAGCTTCCTAGCGGGGGGGCGAGATACGCAGTATTTT. This codes for CASSFLAGGRDTQYF. This sequence joins TRBV5-5 and TRBJ2-3, with 12 bases lining up with TRBD2. The CDR3 is 15 residues long. Germline values: CDR1 SGHKS, CDR2 YYEKEE (reference sequence). V was clipped by 2 bases and J by 5 bases; unmatched bases: 3.